The TCR beta chain under discussion was sequenced for a study of T-cell memory formation after mild COVID-19. Study-level background: Largely donor-specific sequence clusters came from two donors. Study conclusions and caveats: Day 15 to 85 contracting clones showed balanced CD4/CD8; later expanders leaned CD4+. Pre-infection memory already had some responding clones, implying cross-reactive memory joined.

Trimming stripped 0 bases from V and 4 bases from J, with 8 bases between. The CDR3 has 13 residues. CDR1 is DFQATT, CDR2 SNEGSKA, per germline (reference sequence). MiXCR, applied by TCRdb to the 5' RACE reads, yields one record per CDR3 protein. The repertoire includes 170,000 or so distinct CDR3 sequences, roughly a fifth of them detected once, and roughly 23% sits in the top ten. Worth noting for this clonotype: Its antigen remains unidentified.

The specimen sequenced was PBMCs or a T cell subset sorted from them (not recorded which). This clonotype was obtained from an adult woman who had mild COVID-19 (a few samples of this study predate the infection). Cell type and time point are not known. The chain has TRBV20-1 and TRBJ2-3; D is unresolved. The CDR3 nucleotides are TGCAGTGCTAGAGATACGGGTCCAGATACGCAGTATTTT. It codes for CSARDTGPDTQYF.